The 23 T cell receptor beta chains reported below all come from one sample, sequenced in a study of T cells after yellow fever vaccination. TCRdb recomputed calls from the 5' RACE reads with MiXCR, one row per CDR3 protein. The repertoire holds approximately 550,000 distinct CDR3 sequences, with about 19% as singletons. Here the sequenced sample was PBMCs, taken 15 days after the yellow fever booster vaccination. The receptors derive from a man aged 25-45 years who received the YFV17D yellow fever vaccine.

This clonotype was detected a few times. The CDR3, as DNA: TGTGCCAGCAGTGTTTACTTCGCAAACACTGAAGCTTTCTTT. Translated, it gives CASSVYFANTEAFF. The V call is TRBV2, the J call TRBJ1-1, with D hard to call. Germline assignment: CDR1 SNHLY and CDR2 FYNNEI. V lost 4 bases, J lost 2 bases, and 11 bases lay in between. This CDR3 is built from 14 residues.

The rearrangement links TRBV9 to TRBJ1-2; 7 bases match TRBD1. Trimming at V came to 0 bases and at J to 2 bases, leaving 4 bases not matched to a gene. CDR1 is SGDLS, CDR2 YYNGEE, per germline. The CDR3 extends over 15 amino acids. The CDR3 DNA reads as TGTGCCAGCAGCGTAGGAAGGGGACAGAACTATGGCTACACCTTC. Protein: CASSVGRGQNYGYTF.

The chain recombines TRBV28 with TRBJ2-7; the D call may be TRBD1 or TRBD2 (6 bases each). The germline gives CDR1 MDHEN, CDR2 SYDVKM. V dropped 5 bases and J dropped 5 bases, with 10 bases sitting between them. The CDR3 runs 12 residues. CDR3: CASSRGRNEQYF. DNA of the CDR3: TGTGCCAGCAGTAGGGGGAGGAACGAGCAGTACTTC.

Details on this clonotype: The junction does not match germline at one end; this may be a read error. The chain has TRBV11-2 and TRBJ2-3, with D perhaps TRBD1 or TRBD2 (5 bases each). The CDR3 sequence is 17 residues long. Looked up from germline, CDR1 is SGHAT and CDR2 is FQNNGV. CDR3 region: CASSSYPRDHSTDTRYF. The CDR3 DNA sequence: TGTGCCAGCAGCTCATACCCGAGGGACCATAGCACAGATACGCGGTATTTT.

The chain carries TRBV2 and TRBJ2-5; unclear D gene. Germline V CDR1 and CDR2: SNHLY, FYNNEI. The CDR3 has 16 residues. V lost 6 bases to trimming and J lost 3 bases, with 20 bases between them. The CDR3 DNA reads as TGTGCCAGCAGCACCCGTGTTTGGGGTCAGAAAGAGACCCAGTACTTC. Amino acid sequence: CASSTRVWGQKETQYF.

The chain uses TRBV29-1 and TRBJ2-5; D might be TRBD2 (5 bases). V was cut by 1 base and J by 5 bases, with 14 bases left in between. Germline loops: CDR1 SQVTM, CDR2 ANQGSEA. The CDR3 is 14 amino acids. DNA of the CDR3: TGCAGCGTTGAAGTGGCCTTATGGGAGGAGACCCAGTACTTC. The encoded protein is CSVEVALWEETQYF.

This chain joins TRBV5-1 and TRBJ2-1; possibly TRBD1 or TRBD2 for D (5 bases each). Trimming stripped 5 bases from V and 2 bases from J, with 11 bases between. This CDR3 comprises 14 residues. Looked up from germline, CDR1 is SGHRS and CDR2 is YFSETQ. CDR3 loop: CASSSEGTYNEQFF. The CDR3 DNA reads as TGCGCCAGCAGTTCCGAGGGGACCTACAATGAGCAGTTCTTC.

This clonotype occurred once. The chain combines TRBV5-1 with TRBJ2-2, with 14 bases aligning to TRBD2. CDR1 SGHRS and CDR2 YFSETQ come from the germline V gene. J gave up 5 bases and V 1 base, and 13 bases lay outside the gene matches. The CDR3 runs to 20 residues. This chain's CDR3 is CASSLKGTGTSGRLTGELFF. CDR3 in DNA: TGCGCCAGCAGCTTGAAAGGGACCGGGACTAGCGGGAGACTAACCGGGGAGCTGTTTTTT.

As concerns this clonotype: At one end the junction does not follow the germline gene, possibly because of a read error. This chain joins TRBV20-1 and TRBJ2-5; possibly TRBD1 for D (6 bases). The germline V gene has CDR1 DFQATT and CDR2 SNEGSKA (reference sequence). The CDR3 extends over 14 amino acids. The CDR3 reads CSASSGHPREIQYF. As DNA, the CDR3 is TGCAGTGCTAGTTCGGGACACCCTCGAGAGATCCAGTACTTC.

This clonotype was seen at least ten times. This rearrangement joins TRBV30 to TRBJ2-7, with D perhaps TRBD1 (6 bases). CDR1 is GTSNPN, CDR2 SVGIG, per germline (reference sequence). CDR3 size: 13 residues. V gave up 3 bases and J gave up 3 bases, with 12 bases separating them. The CDR3 spells CAWSRTEIYEQYF. The CDR3 bases are TGTGCCTGGAGCCGGACAGAAATCTACGAGCAGTACTTC.

The V call is TRBV27, the J call TRBJ2-7, with 8 bases matching TRBD1. CDR1 is MNHEY and CDR2 is SMNVEV in the germline V gene (reference sequence). The V segment lost 6 bases and the J segment 5 bases; nucleotides outside the gene matches: 6. This CDR3 contains 13 residues. CDR3 sequence reads: CASSIRTGNEQYF. The DNA for the CDR3 is TGTGCCAGCAGCATTCGGACAGGGAACGAGCAGTACTTC.

This clonotype came up a few times. The rearrangement links TRBV20-1 to TRBJ2-1, with TRBD2 identical over 11 bases. This CDR3 is built from 16 residues. V shed 0 bases and J 6 bases; nucleotides not matched to a gene: 7. Germline-derived CDR1 and CDR2 are DFQATT and SNEGSKA (reference sequence). CDR3 nucleotide sequence: TGCAGTGCTAGAGATACACTAGCGGGAGTAACCAATGAGCAGTTCTTC. Translation gives CSARDTLAGVTNEQFF.

This clonotype has more than one count but fewer than ten. The J gene is TRBJ2-3, the V gene TRBV5-1, with 9 bases identical to TRBD2. CDR3 length equals 17 residues. Germline loops: CDR1 SGHRS, CDR2 YFSETQ. V shed 4 bases, J shed 3 bases, and the junction held 12 bases outside the gene matches. Written as DNA, the CDR3 is TGCGCCAGCAGCCCCCGCCGCGGCGGGAGGGCTACAGATACGCAGTATTTT. It yields the protein CASSPRRGGRATDTQYF.

V is TRBV6-1 and J is TRBJ2-5, with 10 positions matching TRBD2. The germline CDR1 and CDR2 sequences are MNHNS and SASEGT. Trimming took 6 bases from V and 4 from J; bases not matched to a gene: 11. This CDR3 comprises 16 residues. The CDR3: CASRDTSGDSRETQYF. The CDR3 coding sequence is TGTGCCAGCAGAGATACTAGCGGGGATTCCAGAGAGACCCAGTACTTC.

The chain links TRBV28 to TRBJ2-7; 7 positions agree with TRBD2. Germline V gene lookup returns CDR1 MDHEN and CDR2 SYDVKM. This CDR3 is built from 15 residues. With V trimmed by 5 bases and J by 1 base, 8 bases remained unmatched. The CDR3 spells CASSNTSSGSYEQYF. CDR3 DNA sequence: TGTGCCAGCAGTAACACTTCTAGCGGTTCCTACGAGCAGTACTTC.

This chain links TRBV12-3 or TRBV12-4 with TRBJ2-4; a possible D gene is TRBD2 (6 bases). The CDR3 runs to 14 residues. Trimming took 1 base from V and 7 from J, leaving 11 bases between them. In nucleotides, the CDR3 is TGTGCCAGCAGTTTAGGCGATAGCGGCAACATTCAGTACTTC. Protein: CASSLGDSGNIQYF.

This clonotype appeared a few times. The chain employs TRBV12-3 or TRBV12-4 and TRBJ2-7; a weak D match, TRBD1 (6 bases). Trimming removed 2 bases at V and 5 bases at J, with 13 bases between. The CDR3 is 14 residues long. CDR3: CASSLQGSPHEQYF. CDR3 nucleotide sequence: TGTGCCAGCAGTTTACAGGGGTCCCCCCACGAGCAGTACTTC.

The gene calls are TRBV5-1 and TRBJ1-6; D possibly corresponds to TRBD1 (5 bases). V gave up 3 bases and J gave up 6 bases, with 13 bases separating them. Germline V gene sequence: CDR1 SGHRS, CDR2 YFSETQ. This CDR3 is 15 amino acids long. The CDR3 DNA reads TGCGCCAGCAGCTACTTAGGGGAGACTAATTCACCCCTCCACTTT. Translating it yields CASSYLGETNSPLHF.

This chain links TRBV20-1 with TRBJ2-2; D may be TRBD2 (6 bases). CDR1 is DFQATT, CDR2 SNEGSKA, per germline (reference sequence). The CDR3 sequence is 14 residues long. The V end was cut by 4 bases, the J end by 5 bases, with 14 bases between. In DNA form, the CDR3 reads TGCAGTGCTACCACGACTAGTAGAACCGGGGAGCTGTTTTTT. Residues: CSATTTSRTGELFF.

In this sample, this clonotype turned up a few times. The rearrangement uses TRBV11-3 and TRBJ2-1; no firm D call. This CDR3 is built from 15 residues. Germline V gives CDR1 SGHNT, CDR2 YENEEA. V gave up 5 bases and J gave up 9 bases, with 20 bases separating them. CDR3 region: CASSPRATTFTEQFF. CDR3 DNA sequence: TGTGCCAGCAGCCCCCGGGCCACAACCTTCACTGAGCAGTTCTTC.

The V and J genes are TRBV5-1 and TRBJ2-7; 8 positions match TRBD2. CDR3 length: 15 residues. CDR1 is SGHRS and CDR2 is YFSETQ in the germline V gene. Losses at the gene ends were 2 bases for V and 6 bases for J; bases not matched to a gene: 10. In nucleotides, the CDR3 is TGCGCCAGCAGCTTTTGGACAGCGGGAGCTGGCGAGCAGTACTTC. Translating it yields CASSFWTAGAGEQYF.

This sequence joins TRBV6-2 or TRBV6-3 and TRBJ2-5, with D perhaps TRBD1 (7 bases). The germline V gene encodes CDR1 MNHEY and CDR2 SVGEGT. The length of the CDR3 is 15 residues. The V end was cut by 6 bases, the J end by 4 bases, with 18 bases between. The DNA of the CDR3 is TGTGCCAGCAGCAACATCAGGGGGGATGGAGAGACCCAGTACTTC. Translation: CASSNIRGDGETQYF.

This clonotype was seen only a few times. The chain recombines TRBV15 with TRBJ2-3; 10 bases are a match to TRBD2. This CDR3 is 17 amino acids long. Per germline, CDR1 LNHNV and CDR2 YYDKDF (reference sequence). J was trimmed by 4 bases and V by 4 bases; bases with no gene match: 11. The CDR3 nucleotides read TGTGCCACCAGCACCCGGAGGGCTAGCGGGAGTTCAGATACGCAGTATTTT. This sequence encodes CATSTRRASGSSDTQYF.